This T cell receptor beta chain came from a study of T cells in Graves' hyperthyroidism and ophthalmopathy. Findings of the study overall: A model of 13 V-J features distinguished ophthalmopathy from stable hyperthyroidism.

Patients with uncontrolled infections, other autoimmune diseases, pregnancy or lactation were excluded. Diagnoses rested on clinical symptoms, serum thyroxine and TRAb, thyroid ultrasound and orbital computed tomography. The V segment lost 2 bases and the J segment 4 bases; nucleotides outside the gene matches: 1. This CDR3 contains 14 residues. The V gene's germline CDR1 is SNHLY and CDR2 FYNNEI. Authors of the study amplified TCR beta CDR3 regions from RNA transcripts. Using the HTBI primer set, a first-round RT-PCR was run on the TCR CDR3. TCRdb independently ran MiXCR on the multiplex PCR reads; one entry per CDR3 protein. Among roughly 580,000 distinct CDR3 sequences, approximately 15% were seen once, and the ten largest hold 5.8%. This clonotype was recorded at least ten times. Its cognate antigen is unknown.

Sequencing input: blood. This chain links TRBV2 with TRBJ1-5; 8 bases match TRBD1. The receptor's source is a woman aged 25 to 45 with Graves' hyperthyroidism that later progressed to Graves' ophthalmopathy. The CDR3 DNA reads TGTGCCAGCAGTGAAAGGACAGGGAATCAGCCCCAGCATTTT. This encodes CASSERTGNQPQHF.